This TCR beta chain was sequenced during a study of cytomegalovirus exposure and HLA in healthy donors. The wider study: Genetic ancestry analysis placed over 65% of the 398 donors that were genotyped in the Caucasian-associated cluster.

The CDR3 has 17 residues. In germline, CDR1 is SGHNT, CDR2 YENEEA. V lost 1 base and J lost 1; bases outside the gene matches: 4. Overall study results and limits: Later, an analysis showed that TCR beta chains associated with HLA were more clonally expanded than others that were equally common. TCR beta sequences reportedly predicted most subjects' HLA-A and HLA-B alleles accurately.

Each donor was nominally healthy when sampled (though unrecorded immune exposures were likely). With respect to this clone: No antigen is known for it.

The PCR used 60 Vbeta and 13 Jbeta primers. Produced via immunoSEQ multiplex PCR; TCRdb's table is partial and in-frame only. Here the sample spans about 180,000 clones, almost 80% being singletons. This sequence joins TRBV11-3 and TRBJ2-7; 13 positions match TRBD2. The clonotype comes from a man aged 35 to 55 in good health and CMV-seropositive. Sequencing input: PBMCs. In DNA, the CDR3 is TGTGCCAGCAGCTTAGGGGGGACTAGCGGGACTTCCTACGAGCAGTACTTC. Translation gives CASSLGGTSGTSYEQYF. Based on the CDR3 plus reference TRBV11-3 and TRBJ2-7, the full variable domain is EAGVVQSPRYKIIEKKQPVAFWCNPISGHNTLYWYLQNLGQGPELLIRYENEEAVDDSQLPKDRFSAERLKGVDSTLKIQPAELGDSAVYLCASSLGGTSGTSYEQYFGPGTRLTVT.